The entry below describes one T cell receptor beta chain. No antigen is known for it. The libraries were made with immunoSEQ v3.0 at survey level. Libraries were prepared by immunoSEQ multiplex PCR; TCRdb keeps only in-frame clonotypes and omits some of them. The table records 35,000 or so clones, 70% to 90% of them present only once. V shed 2 bases and J shed 1 base, with 3 bases lying between them. Germline values: CDR1 SGHRS, CDR2 YFSETQ. The CDR3 runs to 12 residues. Inclusion required at least two post-ART and at least one pre-ART PBMC samples. This sample is drawn from a study of long-term antiretroviral therapy in people with HIV. The study, taken as a whole, reports: Transplant donor controls retained higher diversity, though diversity increased after ART. Regardless of time point, clones expanded before ART dominated the repertoire. Blood obtained between the mid-2000s and the late 2010s may reflect older ART regimens.

The sample in question was unsorted PBMCs, obtained 2.2 years after starting antiretroviral therapy. This receptor was obtained from a man younger than 35 with HIV. The rearrangement links TRBV5-1 to TRBJ2-5; D gene uncertain. In nucleotides, the CDR3 is TGCGCCAGCAGCTTAATCCAAGAGACCCAGTACTTC. Protein product: CASSLIQETQYF.